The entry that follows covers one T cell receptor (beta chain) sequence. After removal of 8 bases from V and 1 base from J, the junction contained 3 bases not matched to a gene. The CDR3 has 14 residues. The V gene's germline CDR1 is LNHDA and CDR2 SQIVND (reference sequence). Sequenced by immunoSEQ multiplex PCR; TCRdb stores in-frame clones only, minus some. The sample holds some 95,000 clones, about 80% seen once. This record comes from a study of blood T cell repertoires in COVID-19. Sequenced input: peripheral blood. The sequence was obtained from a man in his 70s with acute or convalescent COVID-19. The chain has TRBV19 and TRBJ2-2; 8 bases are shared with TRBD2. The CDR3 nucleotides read TGTGCCAGTCGAGCGGGAGTGAACACCGGGGAGCTGTTTTTT. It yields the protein CASRAGVNTGELFF.